This passage covers 31 T cell receptor beta chains from one sample sequenced in a study of Tregs in tolerant kidney transplant recipients. Their target antigens are unknown. TCRdb keeps only in-frame clones here, not all; method: immunoSEQ multiplex PCR. The sample lists about 3,000 clones; around 40% were seen once. The sample comprised Tregs from blood grown in culture. The receptors come from a human donor in good health.

This clone was observed a handful of times. The chain combines TRBV27 with TRBJ1-2, with no clear D. Trimming took 0 bases from V and 4 from J, leaving 9 bases between them. This CDR3 has 14 residues. Per germline, CDR1 MNHEY and CDR2 SMNVEV (reference sequence). As DNA, the CDR3 is TGTGCCAGCAGTTTATCGGGTGGACCCTATGGCTACACCTTC. Translating it yields CASSLSGGPYGYTF.

This clone has more than one count but fewer than ten. The rearrangement links TRBV27 to TRBJ1-5, with D maybe TRBD1 (6 bases). Germline CDR1 MNHEY, CDR2 SMNVEV (reference sequence). V gave up 6 bases and J gave up 4 bases, with 22 bases separating them. The CDR3 is 17 amino acids. The CDR3, as DNA: TGTGCCAGCAGCCTTCTGGGCCCGACAGGTTCGAATCAGCCCCAGCATTTT. Its protein is CASSLLGPTGSNQPQHF.

V is TRBV19 and J is TRBJ1-2; D perhaps matches TRBD1 (5 bases). The CDR3 runs 14 residues. From germline, CDR1 is LNHDA and CDR2 SQIVND (reference sequence). Trimming took off 5 bases at V and 3 bases at J, with 13 bases between the two ends. CDR3: CASSPRTLDYGYTF. CDR3 DNA sequence: TGTGCCAGTAGTCCAAGGACACTAGACTATGGCTACACCTTC. The whole variable domain, remainder taken from reference TRBV19 and TRBJ1-2, is DGGITQSPKYLFRKEGQNVTLSCEQNLNHDAMYWYRQDPGQGLRLIYYSQIVNDFQKGDIAEGYSVSREKKESFPLTVTSAQKNPTAFYLCASSPRTLDYGYTFGSGTRLTVV.

This clone qualifies as medium-sized. V gene TRBV18 combines with J gene TRBJ2-1; perhaps D is TRBD1 or TRBD2 (5 bases each). Trimming left V 8 bases short and J 3 bases short, with 8 bases between. Germline CDR1 is KGHSH and CDR2 is LQKENI. The CDR3 is 12 amino acids. The CDR3: CASGGHYNEQFF. CDR3 sequence (DNA): TGTGCCAGCGGGGGTCACTACAATGAGCAGTTCTTC.

This clone is medium-sized. The V gene is TRBV5-1, the J gene TRBJ1-1; no definite D call. From germline, CDR1 is SGHRS and CDR2 YFSETQ. This CDR3 is 13 amino acids long. The germline V and J ends were trimmed by 0 bases and 1 base, with 4 bases remaining between them. The CDR3 DNA reads TGCGCCAGCAGCTTGGGAGAGAACACTGAAGCTTTCTTT. The encoded protein is CASSLGENTEAFF.

The V call is TRBV6-5, the J call TRBJ2-4, with D possibly being TRBD1 (6 bases). V was clipped by 9 bases and J by 2 bases, with 8 bases between them. Germline values: CDR1 MNHEY, CDR2 SVGAGI. The CDR3 is 12 residues long. The CDR3, as DNA: TGTGCCAGTACAGGGCCCAAAAACATTCAGTACTTC. This sequence encodes CASTGPKNIQYF.

The chain is built from TRBV5-4 and TRBJ2-5; 15 bases line up with TRBD2. With the DNA end fitting TRBJ2-7 better, the J assignment may be wrong. The CDR3 has 16 residues. Germline CDR1 SGHNT, CDR2 YYREEE (reference sequence). CDR3 amino acids: CASSLAPGLAGGEQYF. The CDR3 DNA follows: TGTGCCAGCAGCTTGGCGCCGGGACTAGCGGGGGGCGAGCAGTACTTC.

This chain uses TRBV20-1 with TRBJ1-1; the match to TRBD1 covers 7 bases. The CDR3 loop spans 11 amino acids. With V trimmed by 6 bases and J by 4 bases, 2 bases remained unmatched. Germline V gene lookup returns CDR1 DFQATT and CDR2 SNEGSKA (reference sequence). The CDR3 DNA sequence: TGCAGTGCCAGGGGGTTCACTGAAGCTTTCTTT. Translating it yields CSARGFTEAFF.

The rearrangement uses TRBV18 and TRBJ2-3, with a tentative D call TRBD2 (5 bases). V was trimmed by 6 bases and J by 1 base, leaving 14 bases between them. From germline, CDR1 is KGHSH and CDR2 LQKENI. The CDR3 length is 15 residues. CDR3 amino acids: CASSLIQRGTDTQYF. The DNA of the CDR3 is TGTGCCAGCTCCCTTATACAGAGGGGCACAGATACGCAGTATTTT.

The chain joins TRBV5-1 to TRBJ2-1, with D perhaps matching TRBD1 (6 bases). The length of the CDR3 is 14 residues. Germline V gene sequence: CDR1 SGHRS, CDR2 YFSETQ. V lost 5 bases, J lost 5 bases, and 14 bases lay in between. CDR3 loop: CASRMVQGHNEQFF. The CDR3 DNA reads TGCGCCAGCAGAATGGTACAGGGTCACAATGAGCAGTTCTTC.

Sample share makes this clone medium-sized. The chain couples TRBV4-1 to TRBJ1-6; TRBD1 is a possible D gene (6 bases). The CDR3 contains 16 residues. Germline-derived CDR1 and CDR2 are MGHRA and YSYEKL. V was pared by 0 bases and J by 9 bases, with 15 bases between. Here the CDR3 reads CASSQERTDLRSPLHF. In DNA, the CDR3 is TGCGCCAGCAGCCAAGAAAGGACAGACCTCCGTTCACCCCTCCACTTT.

The chain carries TRBV5-1 and TRBJ1-1, with 8 bases identical to TRBD1. J gave up 3 bases and V 3 bases, and 7 bases lay outside the gene matches. Germline V gene data show CDR1 as SGHRS and CDR2 as YFSETQ. This CDR3 spans 15 amino acids. The chain's CDR3 is CASSSTTGADTEAFF. The CDR3 DNA is TGCGCCAGCAGCTCCACGACAGGGGCGGACACTGAAGCTTTCTTT.

This chain uses TRBV6-6 with TRBJ1-1, with 7 bases matching TRBD1. The CDR3 is made up of 12 amino acids. Germline V gene sequence: CDR1 MNHNY, CDR2 SVGAGI (reference sequence). V was clipped by 6 bases and J by 12 bases; unmatched bases: 10. CDR3 loop: CASRTGQRIPFF. The DNA for the CDR3 is TGTGCCAGCAGAACGGGACAGCGGATACCTTTCTTT.

V usage is TRBV2 and J usage is TRBJ1-5; tentative D call: TRBD1 (5 bases). There are 15 residues in the CDR3. Germline V gives CDR1 SNHLY, CDR2 FYNNEI. V shed 5 bases and J shed 2 bases, with 13 bases lying between them. The CDR3 protein is CASSYSRGGNQPQHF. CDR3 sequence (DNA): TGTGCCAGCAGTTACTCGAGAGGGGGCAATCAGCCCCAGCATTTT.

This clone rates as large (0.1 to 1%). This chain connects TRBV6-4 to TRBJ2-1; possible D gene TRBD2, 6 bases. Trimming left V 5 bases short and J 4 bases short, with 15 bases between. From germline, CDR1 is MRHNA and CDR2 SNTAGT. This CDR3 has 15 amino acids. The CDR3 region has the DNA TGTGCCAGCAGTACAGTGGCGGGGTGGTACAATGAGCAGTTCTTC. Amino acid sequence: CASSTVAGWYNEQFF.

This sequence joins TRBV23-1 and TRBJ2-5; the match to TRBD1 covers 7 bases. TRBV23-1 belongs to the ORF category, with a function that is uncertain. J was trimmed by 0 bases and V by 3 bases; bases with no gene match: 7. The CDR3 totals 16 residues. DNA for the CDR3: TGCGCCAGCAGTCATCGGACAGGAGAGTACCAAGAGACCCAGTACTTC. Its translation is CASSHRTGEYQETQYF.

The CDR3 protein is CASSLLGEFTTNEKLFF. As DNA, the CDR3 is TGTGCCAGCAGCTTGCTTGGGGAATTTACAACTAATGAAAAACTGTTTTTT. The chain has TRBV5-6 and TRBJ1-4; D gene uncertain. From germline, CDR1 is SGHDT and CDR2 YYEEEE. The CDR3 length is 17 residues. Trimming took 1 base from V and 0 from J, leaving 13 bases between them.

Relative to its sample, this clone is medium-sized (0.01 to 0.1%). The gene calls are TRBV5-1 and TRBJ2-7, with D uncertain. Germline V gene sequence: CDR1 SGHRS, CDR2 YFSETQ. The CDR3 consists of 16 residues. Trimming stripped 2 bases from V and 4 bases from J, with 19 bases between. As DNA, the CDR3 is TGCGCCAGCAGCTTAAGCTGGGCCCCAGGAACATACGAGCAGTACTTC. Translation: CASSLSWAPGTYEQYF.

The J gene is TRBJ1-1, the V gene TRBV5-1, with TRBD1 as a possible D gene (5 bases). V lost 0 bases to trimming and J lost 3 bases, with 9 bases between them. This CDR3 is built from 14 residues. Germline V lookup: CDR1 SGHRS, CDR2 YFSETQ. The CDR3, as DNA: TGCGCCAGCAGCTTGGGGGGCGCGTACACTGAAGCTTTCTTT. Its protein is CASSLGGAYTEAFF.

This clone has a handful of counts. The chain joins TRBV7-9 to TRBJ2-2; D may be TRBD1 or TRBD2 (5 bases each). V lost 5 bases, J lost 6 bases, and 28 bases lay in between. The germline gives CDR1 SEHNR, CDR2 FQNEAQ (reference sequence). This CDR3 has 19 residues. CDR3: CASSARSGAGNQVPGELFF. The CDR3 DNA reads TGTGCCAGCAGCGCCCGCTCCGGGGCGGGCAACCAAGTCCCCGGGGAGCTGTTTTTT.

This clone was recorded a few times. The rearrangement uses TRBV7-9 and TRBJ1-1; D is unresolved. The ends were cut back, 3 bases at V and 5 bases at J, with 16 bases in the middle. Germline V gene sequence: CDR1 SEHNR, CDR2 FQNEAQ (reference sequence). This CDR3 region has 15 residues. The CDR3 spells CASSFSLASGTEAFF. CDR3 sequence (DNA): TGTGCCAGCAGCTTCTCTCTAGCCTCCGGTACTGAAGCTTTCTTT.

V usage is TRBV21-1 and J usage is TRBJ1-2; the table's D call, TRBD1, has no DNA check behind it. TRBV21-1 is listed as a pseudogene. The CDR3 covers 15 residues. The CDR3 spells CASSKLSTAIYGYTF. As DNA, the CDR3 is TGTGCCAGCAGCAAATTGAGTACAGCCATCTATGGCTACACCTTC.

This clone appeared a few times. This chain uses TRBV5-1 with TRBJ1-2; D is ambiguous. V lost 0 bases and J 7 bases, leaving 13 bases between the germline ends. Per germline, CDR1 SGHRS and CDR2 YFSETQ. The CDR3 contains 14 residues. CDR3 protein: CASSLAYGWGGYTF. The CDR3 region has the DNA TGCGCCAGCAGCTTGGCCTATGGTTGGGGTGGCTACACCTTC.

This chain joins TRBV19 and TRBJ2-7, with D hard to call. Germline values: CDR1 LNHDA, CDR2 SQIVND (reference sequence). The V gene lost 5 bases and the J gene lost 4 bases, with 15 bases spanning the gap. This CDR3 is built from 14 residues. CDR3 sequence (DNA): TGTGCCAGTAGTGAGAACGACGGCCTATACGAGCAGTACTTC. As protein: CASSENDGLYEQYF.

This clone is labeled medium-sized. V is TRBV4-2 and J is TRBJ1-2; D gene ambiguous. The CDR3 contains 13 residues. Trimming removed 5 bases from V and 1 base from J, with 8 bases in between. CDR1 and CDR2 (germline): LGHNA, YNFKEQ. The CDR3 DNA follows: TGTGCCAGCAGCAGCGGAGATAACTATGGCTACACCTTC. Protein: CASSSGDNYGYTF.

V is TRBV5-1 and J is TRBJ1-1; no firm D call. The CDR3 is made up of 13 amino acids. Germline lookup yields CDR1 SGHRS and CDR2 YFSETQ. The V and J ends lost 2 bases and 1 base respectively, with 6 bases between them. In DNA form, the CDR3 reads TGCGCCAGCAGCTTCGTCGGGAACACTGAAGCTTTCTTT. Translated: CASSFVGNTEAFF. Together with reference TRBV5-1 and TRBJ1-1, the CDR3 gives the full variable domain: KAGVTQTPRYLIKTRGQQVTLSCSPISGHRSVSWYQQTPGQGLQFLFEYFSETQRNKGNFPGRFSGRQFSNSRSEMNVSTLELGDSALYLCASSFVGNTEAFFGQGTRLTVV.

This clone was counted only a few times. The chain's CDR3 is CASSYWEGSPLHF. DNA for the CDR3: TGTGCCAGCAGTTATTGGGAAGGTTCACCCCTCCACTTT. This chain links TRBV6-5 with TRBJ1-6, with D unclear. V was clipped by 3 bases and J by 9 bases, with 9 bases between them. The CDR3 spans 13 residues. CDR1 and CDR2 from the germline V gene are MNHEY and SVGAGI.

A single count supports this clone. The V gene is TRBV5-1, the J gene TRBJ2-5; 10 nucleotides align to TRBD2. The CDR3 length is 19 residues. CDR1 and CDR2 (germline): SGHRS, YFSETQ. With 0 bases clipped from V and 5 bases from J, the junction kept 16 bases outside the gene matches. The chain's CDR3 is CASSLGLAGVNLLRETQYF. CDR3 coding DNA: TGCGCCAGCAGCTTGGGCCTAGCGGGAGTTAACCTACTTAGGGAGACCCAGTACTTC.

The V and J genes are TRBV27 and TRBJ2-4; 9 bases line up with TRBD2. CDR1 MNHEY and CDR2 SMNVEV come from the germline V gene (reference sequence). The CDR3 totals 17 residues. The junction had 6 bases not matched to a gene; V was cut back by 2 bases and J by 1 base. The CDR3: CASSLRASGNAKNIQYF. DNA for the CDR3: TGTGCCAGCAGTTTAAGGGCTAGCGGGAACGCCAAAAACATTCAGTACTTC.

The table lists this clone with a few counts. CDR3 protein: CASSFGRTIIGNQPQHF. CDR3 in DNA: TGTGCCAGCAGCTTCGGGCGAACGATAATCGGCAATCAGCCCCAGCATTTT. J is TRBJ1-5 and V is TRBV7-8; D is unclear. The germline V gene encodes CDR1 SGHVS and CDR2 FQNEAQ. V shed 3 bases and J shed 2 bases, with 17 bases lying between them. The CDR3 is 17 amino acids.

The chain recombines TRBV20-1 with TRBJ2-7, with D perhaps TRBD1 (6 bases). Looked up from germline, CDR1 is DFQATT and CDR2 is SNEGSKA (reference sequence). The CDR3 consists of 11 residues. V was clipped by 5 bases and J by 3 bases, with 8 bases between them. This CDR3 reads CSAEDSYEQYF. The CDR3 DNA follows: TGCAGTGCTGAGGACAGCTACGAGCAGTACTTC.